The rows below give T cell receptor beta chains drawn from one sample of a study of radiotherapy plus CTLA-4 blockade in lung cancer. Repertoires were generated with immunoSEQ multiplex PCR, while TCRdb's copy carries only in-frame clones and drops some. This table has about 87,000 clones, around 84% appearing once. The sample consisted of peripheral blood, taken from a patient treated with radiotherapy plus ipilimumab. The source of these receptors is a human donor with non-small cell lung cancer that progressed on radiotherapy plus ipilimumab. CDR3s include the opening cysteine and the closing phenylalanine or tryptophan. Each record gives: J gene, D gene, V gene, clone size, CDR3 DNA, CDR3 protein. D genes are given only for firm matches. A row's size may be missing; if present it is once, few, many or a size class.

TRBJ2-5	TRBD2	TRBV19	NA	TGTGCCAGTAGTATAGGAGGGACTAGGGGAGCGGAGACCCAGTACTTC	CASSIGGTRGAETQYF
TRBJ2-5	NA	TRBV27	NA	TGTGCCAGCAGTTTAAGGTCGGGGTTCAGGGAGACCCAGTACTTC	CASSLRSGFRETQYF
TRBJ1-1	NA	TRBV14	once	TGTGCCAGCAGCCAAGCCGAAGCCTTTGAAGCTTTCTTT	CASSQAEAFEAFF
TRBJ2-3	TRBD2	TRBV5-1	NA	TGCGCCAGCAGCTTGATCGGGGCCGGGGGGACGGCAGATACGCAGTATTTT	CASSLIGAGGTADTQYF
TRBJ1-5	NA	TRBV7-9	NA	TGTGCCAGCAGCTCTACCACAGACCAGCCCCAGCATTTT	CASSSTTDQPQHF
TRBJ2-3	NA	TRBV7-2	NA	TGTGCCAGCAGCTCCTCTGGGGGAATCGGGTTGGCAGATACGCAGTATTTT	CASSSSGGIGLADTQYF
TRBJ1-3	NA	TRBV9	NA	TGTGCCAGCAGCGTAGCGGGAGGAGGAAACACCATATATTTT	CASSVAGGGNTIYF
TRBJ1-2	TRBD1	TRBV10-3	NA	TGTGCCATCAGCGACAGGGGGCTCAATGGCTACACCTTC	CAISDRGLNGYTF
TRBJ2-7	NA	TRBV19	few	TGTGCCAGTGGGGGAGACGCATTCTACGAGCAGTACTTC	CASGGDAFYEQYF
TRBJ2-7	NA	TRBV7-2	NA	TGTGCCAGCAGCTCAGGCTCAGGCGGGAACGAGCAGTACTTC	CASSSGSGGNEQYF
TRBJ1-3	NA	TRBV5-1	NA	TGCGCCAGCAGGACCCCGGGGTCTGGAAACACCATATATTTT	CASRTPGSGNTIYF
TRBJ1-3	NA	TRBV4-3	NA	TGCGCCAGCAGCACCCAGACAGGTTCCTCTGGAAACACCATATATTTT	CASSTQTGSSGNTIYF
TRBJ1-4	TRBD1	TRBV28	NA	TGTGCCAGCAGTTACTATCAGGGGGCGAGCGGTGAAAAACTGTTTTTT	CASSYYQGASGEKLFF
TRBJ2-7	NA	TRBV30	once	TGTGCCTGGAGCGAGAGGAATAGACGCCACGAGCAGTACTTC	CAWSERNRRHEQYF
TRBJ1-2	NA	TRBV28	once	TGTGCCAGCAGTTTAGGCGGGCCCACTAACTATGGCTACACCTTC	CASSLGGPTNYGYTF
TRBJ2-5	NA	TRBV19	NA	TGTGCCAGTAGTCCGAATTCCGGCCAAGAGACCCAGTACTTC	CASSPNSGQETQYF
TRBJ2-1	TRBD2	TRBV9	NA	TGTGCCAGTTCCTGGACTAGCGGGGGGCTCTACAATGAGCAGTTCTTC	CASSWTSGGLYNEQFF
TRBJ1-1	NA	TRBV5-1	NA	TGCGCCAGCAGCTTGGCCGCAACAAACACTGAAGCTTTCTTT	CASSLAATNTEAFF
TRBJ1-5	TRBD1	TRBV10-3	NA	TGTGCCATCAGTGAGTCGCCTACAGGGGCGCCTGATCAGCCCCAGCATTTT	CAISESPTGAPDQPQHF
TRBJ2-3	NA	TRBV7-9	NA	TGTGCCAGCAGCTCACTAGATACGCAGTATTTT	CASSSLDTQYF
TRBJ1-5	NA	TRBV28	NA	TGTGCCAGCAGTTCGCGGCCCCAGCATTTT	CASSSRPQHF
TRBJ1-2	NA	TRBV2	NA	TGTGCCAGCACCACCGGGAGCACTAACTATGGCTACACCTTC	CASTTGSTNYGYTF
TRBJ1-6	NA	TRBV20-1	NA	TGCAGTGCCCGGGGCAATTCACCCCTCCACTTT	CSARGNSPLHF
TRBJ2-7	TRBD1	TRBV15	NA	TGTGCCACCAACTCGGACAGGAAAAATTACGAGCAGTACTTC	CATNSDRKNYEQYF
TRBJ2-3	NA	TRBV5-1	NA	TGCGCCAGCAGCGATCGGGTGGCAGATACGCAGTATTTT	CASSDRVADTQYF
TRBJ2-1	TRBD1	TRBV5-8	NA	TGTGCCAGCAGGAGACAGGGTATAGACAATGAGCAGTTCTTC	CASRRQGIDNEQFF
TRBJ1-2	TRBD1	TRBV11-3	NA	TGTGCCAGCAGCTTAGGAGGGACAGCCGGCTACACCTTC	CASSLGGTAGYTF
TRBJ2-7	TRBD1	TRBV28	NA	TGTGCCACCCAATCCCGGGACAGGGGGCCCTACGAGCAGTACTTC	CATQSRDRGPYEQYF
TRBJ1-2	NA	TRBV29-1	NA	TGCAGCGTTCATCATAACTATGGCTACACCTTC	CSVHHNYGYTF
TRBJ1-2	NA	TRBV7-9	NA	TGTGCCAGCAGCCCTTGGGCCCTAGAAGATGGCTACACCTTC	CASSPWALEDGYTF
TRBJ1-2	TRBD1	TRBV7-9	NA	TGTGCCAGCAGCGGGACAGGGGCTCTCTATGGCTACACCTTC	CASSGTGALYGYTF
TRBJ2-3	TRBD1	TRBV4-1	NA	TGCGCCAGCAGCCCCCCGGGACAGGGGACAGATACGCAGTATTTT	CASSPPGQGTDTQYF
TRBJ1-6	TRBD1	TRBV6-1	NA	TGTGCCAGCAGACCCGACAGGGGGGTTGTTTCACCCCTCCACTTT	CASRPDRGVVSPLHF
TRBJ2-3	NA	TRBV2	NA	TGTGCTTCAACAGAGAGGGGGACGCAGTATTTT	CASTERGTQYF
TRBJ1-5	TRBD1	TRBV7-2	once	TGTGCCAGCAGCCCAAACACAGGGGGCGGGTGGCAGCATTTT	CASSPNTGGGWQHF
TRBJ2-1	NA	TRBV5-5	few	TGTGCCAGCAGCCCGGAGCTAGGGGATGAGCAGTTCTTC	CASSPELGDEQFF
TRBJ2-5	TRBD1	TRBV5-1	few	TGCGCCAGCAGCTTGTGGTCCAGGGGGCAGGGGGAGACCCAGTACTTC	CASSLWSRGQGETQYF
TRBJ2-3	NA	TRBV7-3	few	TGTGCCAGCAGCTTAACGGCCAGCACAGATACGCAGTATTTT	CASSLTASTDTQYF
TRBJ1-2	NA	TRBV20-1	NA	TGCAGTGCTCGGGCCTTGTCGGGCTACACCTTC	CSARALSGYTF
TRBJ2-7	TRBD1	TRBV7-6	NA	TGTGCCAGCAGCCTACCGGGACAGGGGCCCGAGCAGTACTTC	CASSLPGQGPEQYF